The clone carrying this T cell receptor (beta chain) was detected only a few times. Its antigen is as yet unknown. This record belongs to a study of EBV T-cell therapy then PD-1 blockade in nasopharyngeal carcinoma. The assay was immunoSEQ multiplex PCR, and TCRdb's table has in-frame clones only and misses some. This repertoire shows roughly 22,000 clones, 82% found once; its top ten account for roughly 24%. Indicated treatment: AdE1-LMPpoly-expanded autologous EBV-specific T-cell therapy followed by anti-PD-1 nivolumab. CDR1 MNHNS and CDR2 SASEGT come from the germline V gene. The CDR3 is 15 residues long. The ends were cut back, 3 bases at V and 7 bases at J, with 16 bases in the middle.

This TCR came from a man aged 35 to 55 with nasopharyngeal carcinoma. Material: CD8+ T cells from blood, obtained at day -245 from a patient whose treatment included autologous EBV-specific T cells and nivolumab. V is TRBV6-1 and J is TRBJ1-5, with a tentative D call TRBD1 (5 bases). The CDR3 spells CASSDWQGGLQPQHF. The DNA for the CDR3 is TGTGCCAGCAGTGATTGGCAGGGAGGATTACAGCCCCAGCATTTT.